This entry lists 10 T cell receptor beta chains sequenced from one sample in a study of vaccination effects on CD4 cells after COVID-19. Ahead of sequencing, the ViraFEST assay grew antigen-specific CD4+ T cells using viral peptide pools. The authors isolated CD4+ T cells after around 9 days of culture. SARS-CoV-2 infection was confirmed by PCR in the person between March and December 2020. Profiling relied on immunoSEQ multiplex PCR, and the TCRdb table lists in-frame clones only, not all of them. The sample has roughly 70,000 clones; around 70% are singletons. These receptors have no known antigen. Here the sequenced sample was CD4+ T cells from PBMCs cultured with HIV peptides, taken before COVID-19 vaccination. Noted subset: HIV-1 Nef peptide pool negative control/reference culture. Receptors originate from a human donor who had a prior SARS-CoV-2 infection.

This chain connects TRBV12-3 or TRBV12-4 to TRBJ2-3; D is unclear. The germline V and J ends were trimmed by 6 bases and 4 bases, with 11 bases remaining between them. The CDR3 has 13 amino acids. DNA for the CDR3: TGTGCCAGCAGCCTTAGCTGGTCAGATACGCAGTATTTT. This codes for CASSLSWSDTQYF.

The chain joins TRBV7-9 to TRBJ1-4; D call uncertain. CDR1 and CDR2 from the germline V gene are SEHNR and FQNEAQ (reference sequence). V was shortened by 2 bases and J by 8 bases, with 24 bases between the two germline ends. The CDR3 length is 18 residues. CDR3 loop: CASSLPLGRAGLWEKLFF. CDR3 sequence (DNA): TGTGCCAGCAGCTTACCCCTAGGAAGGGCGGGGTTATGGGAAAAACTGTTTTTT.

The chain recombines TRBV30 with TRBJ1-3; D is ambiguous. Looked up from germline, CDR1 is GTSNPN and CDR2 is SVGIG (reference sequence). This CDR3 spans 14 amino acids. The germline V and J ends were trimmed by 2 bases and 0 bases, with 8 bases remaining between them. This CDR3 reads CAWSIGYSGNTIYF. The CDR3 bases are TGTGCCTGGAGTATCGGATACTCTGGAAACACCATATATTTT.

The rearrangement uses TRBV11-3 and TRBJ2-7; 12 bases map to TRBD2. V dropped 4 bases and J dropped 0; count of bases not matched to a gene: 7. The CDR3 consists of 17 residues. Germline CDR1 and CDR2: SGHNT and YENEEA. CDR3 nucleotide sequence: TGTGCCAGCAGCTCCACACCGGGACTAGCGGGCTCCTACGAGCAGTACTTC. Protein product: CASSSTPGLAGSYEQYF.

V gene TRBV6-5 combines with J gene TRBJ1-5; D call uncertain. Per germline, CDR1 MNHEY and CDR2 SVGAGI. With 8 bases removed from V and 3 bases from J, the gap between germline ends came to 11 bases. The CDR3 is 13 residues long. The CDR3 here is CASGSSVNQPQHF. CDR3 DNA: TGTGCCAGCGGGAGTTCCGTCAATCAGCCCCAGCATTTT.

J is TRBJ1-4 and V is TRBV7-9; D is unresolved. Looked up from germline, CDR1 is SEHNR and CDR2 is FQNEAQ (reference sequence). The CDR3 loop spans 14 amino acids. V was clipped by 6 bases and J by 7 bases, with 15 bases between them. Here the CDR3 DNA reads TGTGCCAGCAGGTCAGGAGCAGGACCTGAAAAACTGTTTTTT. Protein sequence: CASRSGAGPEKLFF.

The chain links TRBV7-3 to TRBJ1-6; perhaps TRBD1 as D (5 bases). Germline assignment: CDR1 SGHTA and CDR2 FQGTGA. The V end was cut by 5 bases, the J end by 10 bases, with 15 bases between. The CDR3 totals 14 residues. The CDR3 sequence: CASSQAGDGSPLHF. For the CDR3, the DNA is TGTGCCAGCAGCCAAGCGGGGGACGGGTCACCCCTCCACTTT. The variable domain in full, completed from reference TRBV7-3 and TRBJ1-6, reads GAGVSQTPSNKVTEKGKYVELRCDPISGHTALYWYRQSLGQGPEFLIYFQGTGAADDSGLPNDRFFAVRPEGSVSTLKIQRTERGDSAVYLCASSQAGDGSPLHFGNGTRLTVT.

This clone was seen a single time. The J gene is TRBJ1-3, the V gene TRBV4-1, with a tentative D call TRBD1 (5 bases). V was clipped by 1 base and J by 0 bases, with 10 bases between them. This CDR3 spans 16 amino acids. Looked up from germline, CDR1 is MGHRA and CDR2 is YSYEKL. CDR3 amino acids: CASSQGGAFSGNTIYF. The CDR3 nucleotides read TGCGCCAGCAGCCAAGGCGGGGCATTCTCTGGAAACACCATATATTTT.

In its sample, this clone was seen a few times. The J gene is TRBJ1-2, the V gene TRBV4-1; D gene unclear. The length of the CDR3 is 13 residues. Germline lookup yields CDR1 MGHRA and CDR2 YSYEKL. Trimming removed 0 bases at V and 5 bases at J, with 7 bases between. CDR3 coding DNA: TGCGCCAGCAGCCAAGACGGACGTTATGGCTACACCTTC. Protein sequence: CASSQDGRYGYTF.

This clone came up once. The V and J genes are TRBV29-1 and TRBJ2-1; D unclear. CDR1 and CDR2 (germline): SQVTM, ANQGSEA. V lost 6 bases and J 0 bases, leaving 12 bases between the germline ends. The CDR3 is made up of 14 amino acids. CDR3 sequence (DNA): TGCAGCGTAGCTAAGGGAATCTCCTACAATGAGCAGTTCTTC. As protein: CSVAKGISYNEQFF.